The next 27 T cell receptor beta chains were all read from a single sample in a study of blood T cell repertoires in COVID-19. Profiling relied on immunoSEQ multiplex PCR, and the TCRdb table lists in-frame clones only, not all of them. The sample holds some 180,000 clones, 90% seen once. The sequencing sample was made of peripheral blood. The receptors stem from a man aged 45-65 years with acute or convalescent COVID-19.

J is TRBJ1-2 and V is TRBV29-1; D is unresolved. The germline V gene has CDR1 SQVTM and CDR2 ANQGSEA. CDR3 length: 12 residues. Trimming removed 5 bases from V and 6 bases from J, with 13 bases in between. The DNA for the CDR3 is TGCAGCGTTAGGTCCGGGAGGGATGGCTACACCTTC. Amino acids: CSVRSGRDGYTF.

This chain connects TRBV18 to TRBJ1-1, with D tentatively TRBD1 (6 bases). V was clipped by 6 bases and J by 0 bases, with 20 bases between them. The CDR3 is 17 residues long. Germline V gives CDR1 KGHSH, CDR2 LQKENI. The CDR3 region has the DNA TGTGCCAGCTCGCCAAGGCGGGAAGGGGGGGTGAACACTGAAGCTTTCTTT. It is translated as CASSPRREGGVNTEAFF.

The chain has TRBV6-2 or TRBV6-3 and TRBJ2-3; TRBD2 agrees at 7 bases. The CDR3 runs 18 residues. V gave up 2 bases and J gave up 1 base; unmatched junction bases: 12. Germline V gene sequence: CDR1 MNHEY, CDR2 SVGEGT. The CDR3 sequence is CASSYVQGGGEGTDTQYF. In nucleotides, the CDR3 is TGTGCCAGCAGTTACGTCCAGGGTGGGGGGGAAGGCACAGATACGCAGTATTTT.

This clone was observed a single time. The chain combines TRBV5-1 with TRBJ1-5; 10 nucleotides match TRBD1. CDR1 SGHRS and CDR2 YFSETQ come from the germline V gene. The junction had 4 bases not matched to a gene; V was cut back by 0 bases and J by 7 bases. The CDR3 spans 15 residues. The CDR3 nucleotides read TGCGCCAGCAGCTTGGGGGGGACAGGGGTACAGCCCCAGCATTTT. Translated, it gives CASSLGGTGVQPQHF.

The V call is TRBV19, the J call TRBJ2-2, with TRBD1 matching over 9 bases. In germline, CDR1 is LNHDA, CDR2 SQIVND (reference sequence). Trimming cost V 6 bases and J 4 bases; bases outside gene matches: 9. The length of the CDR3 is 16 residues. The CDR3 sequence is CASRRPGTGFTGELFF. In DNA, the CDR3 is TGTGCCAGTAGACGACCCGGGACAGGGTTCACCGGGGAGCTGTTTTTT.

The chain employs TRBV30 and TRBJ2-1; TRBD1 aligns across 8 bases. The V gene end was trimmed by 0 bases and the J gene end by 6 bases; junction bases not matched to a gene: 7. The CDR3 loop spans 15 amino acids. Germline lookup yields CDR1 GTSNPN and CDR2 SVGIG (reference sequence). The CDR3 bases are TGTGCCTGGAGTGTGGGACAGGTCTGGTCCAATGAGCAGTTCTTC. It yields the protein CAWSVGQVWSNEQFF.

This sequence joins TRBV13 and TRBJ2-5; tentative D call: TRBD1 (5 bases). Trimming took off 0 bases at V and 4 bases at J, with 12 bases between the two ends. Per germline, CDR1 PRHDT and CDR2 FYEKMQ (reference sequence). The CDR3 totals 15 residues. The CDR3 DNA sequence: TGTGCCAGCAGCTTAGGTCAGGGCTTCCGAGAGACCCAGTACTTC. Protein: CASSLGQGFRETQYF. Looking up the rest from reference TRBV13 and TRBJ2-5 gives the full variable domain: AAGVIQSPRHLIKEKRETATLKCYPIPRHDTVYWYQQGPGQDPQFLISFYEKMQSDKGSIPDRFSAQQFSDYHSELNMSSLELGDSALYFCASSLGQGFRETQYFGPGTRLLVL.

The chain links TRBV7-6 to TRBJ2-3; maybe TRBD1 (5 bases). CDR3 size: 16 residues. Trimming stripped 1 base from V and 4 bases from J, with 15 bases between. Germline CDR1 reads SGHVS; CDR2 reads FNYEAQ. The CDR3 coding sequence is TGTGCCAGCAGCTTAGGAGTGCAGGGTCGCGCAGATACGCAGTATTTT. It translates to CASSLGVQGRADTQYF.

The chain links TRBV28 to TRBJ2-7; TRBD1 agrees at 8 bases. V lost 2 bases, J lost 4 bases, and 4 bases stayed unmatched. The CDR3 has 14 residues. From germline, CDR1 is MDHEN and CDR2 SYDVKM. Here the CDR3 reads CASSLAGGTYEQYF. As DNA, the CDR3 is TGTGCCAGCAGTTTAGCAGGGGGCACGTACGAGCAGTACTTC.

Here the CDR3 DNA reads TGCAGCGTTCCCCCCCGAGCGGGGCCGGCCTACGAGCAGTACTTC. Protein: CSVPPRAGPAYEQYF. This chain uses TRBV29-1 with TRBJ2-7; 7 positions match TRBD2. Trimming removed 5 bases from V and 2 bases from J; junction bases left unmatched: 12. Per germline, CDR1 SQVTM and CDR2 ANQGSEA. The CDR3 covers 15 residues.

The chain is built from TRBV28 and TRBJ1-3, with D perhaps matching TRBD1 (6 bases). Germline V gene data show CDR1 as MDHEN and CDR2 as SYDVKM. Trimming pared 5 bases from V and 6 bases from J, leaving 17 bases between. This CDR3 is 15 amino acids long. The CDR3 DNA follows: TGTGCCAGCAGTGCGGAAGGGGGTACGACAAACACCATATATTTT. Translating it yields CASSAEGGTTNTIYF.

CDR3 nucleotide sequence: TGTGCCAGCAGTCAGGGGGCAGGTAGCACAGATACGCAGTATTTT. As protein: CASSQGAGSTDTQYF. The chain is built from TRBV28 and TRBJ2-3, with 8 bases lining up with TRBD1. Germline CDR1 is MDHEN and CDR2 is SYDVKM. V was clipped by 5 bases and J by 0 bases; unmatched bases: 4. The CDR3 is 15 residues long. The whole variable domain, remainder taken from reference TRBV28 and TRBJ2-3, is DVKVTQSSRYLVKRTGEKVFLECVQDMDHENMFWYRQDPGLGLRLIYFSYDVKMKEKGDIPEGYSVSREKKERFSLILESASTNQTSMYLCASSQGAGSTDTQYFGPGTRLTVL.

The chain combines TRBV2 with TRBJ2-4; D remains unclear. Trimming took 3 bases from V and 0 from J, leaving 12 bases between them. CDR3 length: 16 amino acids. Germline CDR1 and CDR2: SNHLY and FYNNEI. CDR3 DNA sequence: TGTGCCAGCAGTGACAGAATCACCTTAGCCAAAAACATTCAGTACTTC. Translation: CASSDRITLAKNIQYF.

This rearrangement joins TRBV15 to TRBJ1-4, with 11 positions matching TRBD1. Per the germline V gene, CDR1 is LNHNV and CDR2 is YYDKDF (reference sequence). The CDR3 runs 16 residues. J was trimmed by 6 bases and V by 4 bases; bases with no gene match: 7. DNA of the CDR3: TGTGCCACCAGCAAAACTCCGGGACAGGGGGATGAAAAACTGTTTTTT. This translates into CATSKTPGQGDEKLFF.

The V call is TRBV21-1, the J call TRBJ2-2; the table's D call TRBD2 went unverified against the DNA. TRBV21-1 is a known pseudogene. The CDR3 is 21 amino acids. CDR3 amino acids: CASSKFPTRLAGRSNTGELFF. The DNA of the CDR3 is TGTGCCAGCAGCAAGTTCCCAACACGACTAGCGGGAAGATCGAACACCGGGGAGCTGTTTTTT.

This clone showed up just once. This chain uses TRBV11-2 with TRBJ1-3; D is ambiguous. This CDR3 region has 17 residues. Trimming shortened V by 1 base and J by 0 bases, and 13 bases separated the two germline ends. Germline-derived CDR1 and CDR2 are SGHAT and FQNNGV. The DNA for the CDR3 is TGTGCCAGCAGCTTAGCCCCCGCGGCCGTCTCTGGAAACACCATATATTTT. The encoded protein is CASSLAPAAVSGNTIYF. The full variable domain, its missing parts supplied by reference TRBV11-2 and TRBJ1-3, is EAGVAQSPRYKIIEKRQSVAFWCNPISGHATLYWYQQILGQGPKLLIQFQNNGVVDDSQLPKDRFSAERLKGVDSTLKIQPAKLEDSAVYLCASSLAPAAVSGNTIYFGEGSWLTVV.

The chain couples TRBV2 to TRBJ2-3, with 9 bases identical to TRBD2. The V and J ends lost 9 bases and 5 bases, in that order; junction bases with no gene match: 12. The germline V gene has CDR1 SNHLY and CDR2 FYNNEI. This CDR3 comprises 15 residues. DNA for the CDR3: TGTGCCAGTAGAAGGGCGGGGGGGCCTGTAGATACGCAGTATTTT. This translates into CASRRAGGPVDTQYF.

V is TRBV24-1 and J is TRBJ1-1; D perhaps matches TRBD1 (5 bases). Germline V gene sequence: CDR1 KGHDR, CDR2 SFDVKD. The CDR3 is made up of 11 amino acids. Trimming took off 6 bases at V and 10 bases at J, with 11 bases between the two ends. CDR3 coding DNA: TGTGCCACCAGTCTAGGGGTTCGAGCTTTCTTT. Amino acid sequence: CATSLGVRAFF.

The genes are TRBV4-3 and TRBJ1-6, with D possibly TRBD1 on 6 matching bases. V was clipped by 0 bases and J by 8 bases, with 14 bases between them. From germline, CDR1 is LGHNA and CDR2 YSLEER. This CDR3 is built from 16 residues. The CDR3 here is CASSQDPTGIYSPLHF. DNA for the CDR3: TGCGCCAGCAGCCAAGACCCCACAGGGATTTATTCACCCCTCCACTTT.

The V and J genes are TRBV5-4 and TRBJ2-5, with 12 bases fitting TRBD1. Germline V CDR1 and CDR2: SGHNT, YYREEE (reference sequence). The CDR3 loop spans 15 amino acids. J was trimmed by 5 bases and V by 4 bases; bases with no gene match: 6. The CDR3 spells CASSEGTGGLETQYF. The CDR3 nucleotides read TGTGCCAGCAGCGAGGGGACAGGGGGCCTTGAGACCCAGTACTTC.

The rearrangement uses TRBV27 and TRBJ2-7, with TRBD1 matching over 9 bases. The germline V gene encodes CDR1 MNHEY and CDR2 SMNVEV (reference sequence). The V gene end was trimmed by 2 bases and the J gene end by 9 bases; junction bases not matched to a gene: 5. The CDR3 covers 13 residues. The CDR3 protein is CASSLGTGRGQYF. CDR3 DNA sequence: TGTGCCAGCAGTTTAGGGACAGGGAGGGGGCAGTACTTC.

This chain connects TRBV7-2 to TRBJ2-5, with D maybe TRBD1 (5 bases). The germline V gene encodes CDR1 SGHTA and CDR2 FQGNSA. V lost 2 bases and J lost 5, with 12 bases in between. The CDR3 is made up of 14 amino acids. The CDR3 region has the DNA TGTGCCAGCAGCTTAATGTCAGGGCGGGAGACCCAGTACTTC. Translated: CASSLMSGRETQYF.

This chain uses TRBV5-6 with TRBJ1-5; D is perhaps TRBD1 (6 bases). The CDR3 runs 14 residues. V dropped 2 bases and J dropped 4 bases, with 10 bases sitting between them. Germline V CDR1 and CDR2: SGHDT, YYEEEE. The chain's CDR3 is CASSFGQGNQPQHF. The CDR3 nucleotides read TGTGCCAGCAGCTTTGGTCAGGGGAATCAGCCCCAGCATTTT.

This chain connects TRBV11-2 to TRBJ2-3; D is unclear. This CDR3 has 14 residues. Trimming cost V 3 bases and J 3 bases, with 10 bases left between them. Germline lookup yields CDR1 SGHAT and CDR2 FQNNGV. The chain's CDR3 is CASSFQLSTDTQYF. The DNA of the CDR3 is TGTGCCAGCAGCTTTCAACTGAGTACAGATACGCAGTATTTT.

V and J are TRBV27 and TRBJ2-1; 9 bases align to TRBD1. The CDR3 loop spans 15 amino acids. Germline V gene lookup returns CDR1 MNHEY and CDR2 SMNVEV (reference sequence). After removal of 4 bases from V and 6 bases from J, the junction contained 7 bases not matched to a gene. The CDR3 here is CASSSGTGNFNEQFF. As DNA, the CDR3 is TGTGCCAGCAGTTCCGGGACAGGGAACTTCAATGAGCAGTTCTTC.

The chain joins TRBV27 to TRBJ1-5; possible D gene TRBD1, 6 bases. Germline loops: CDR1 MNHEY, CDR2 SMNVEV (reference sequence). This CDR3 contains 16 residues. V gave up 5 bases and J gave up 3 bases, with 17 bases separating them. CDR3 sequence: CASSDLTGIVNQPQHF. Here the CDR3 DNA reads TGTGCCAGCAGTGACCTCACAGGGATAGTCAATCAGCCCCAGCATTTT.

This chain connects TRBV4-1 to TRBJ2-5; TRBD2 aligns across 10 bases. Trimming at V came to 3 bases and at J to 5 bases, leaving 6 bases not matched to a gene. Looked up from germline, CDR1 is MGHRA and CDR2 is YSYEKL. CDR3 length equals 15 residues. This CDR3 reads CASSHSLAGDETQYF. Written as DNA, the CDR3 is TGCGCCAGCAGCCATAGTCTAGCGGGAGATGAGACCCAGTACTTC.